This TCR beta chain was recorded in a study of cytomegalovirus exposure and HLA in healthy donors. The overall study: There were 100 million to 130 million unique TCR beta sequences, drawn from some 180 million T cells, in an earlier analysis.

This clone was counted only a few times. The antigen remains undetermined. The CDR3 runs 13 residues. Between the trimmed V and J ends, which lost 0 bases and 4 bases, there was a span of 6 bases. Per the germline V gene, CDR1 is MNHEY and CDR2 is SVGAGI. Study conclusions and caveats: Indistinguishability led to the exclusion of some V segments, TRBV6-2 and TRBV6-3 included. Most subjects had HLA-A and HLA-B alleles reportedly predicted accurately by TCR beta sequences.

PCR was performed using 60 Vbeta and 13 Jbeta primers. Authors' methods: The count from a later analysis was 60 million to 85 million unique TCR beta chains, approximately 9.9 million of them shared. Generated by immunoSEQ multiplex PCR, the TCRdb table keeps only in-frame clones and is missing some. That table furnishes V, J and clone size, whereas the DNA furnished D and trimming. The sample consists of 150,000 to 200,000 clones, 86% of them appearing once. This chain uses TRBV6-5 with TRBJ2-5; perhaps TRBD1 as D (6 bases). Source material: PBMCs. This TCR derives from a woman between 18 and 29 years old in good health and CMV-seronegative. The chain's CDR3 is CASSYSTGETQYF. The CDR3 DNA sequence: TGTGCCAGCAGTTACTCGACAGGAGAGACCCAGTACTTC.